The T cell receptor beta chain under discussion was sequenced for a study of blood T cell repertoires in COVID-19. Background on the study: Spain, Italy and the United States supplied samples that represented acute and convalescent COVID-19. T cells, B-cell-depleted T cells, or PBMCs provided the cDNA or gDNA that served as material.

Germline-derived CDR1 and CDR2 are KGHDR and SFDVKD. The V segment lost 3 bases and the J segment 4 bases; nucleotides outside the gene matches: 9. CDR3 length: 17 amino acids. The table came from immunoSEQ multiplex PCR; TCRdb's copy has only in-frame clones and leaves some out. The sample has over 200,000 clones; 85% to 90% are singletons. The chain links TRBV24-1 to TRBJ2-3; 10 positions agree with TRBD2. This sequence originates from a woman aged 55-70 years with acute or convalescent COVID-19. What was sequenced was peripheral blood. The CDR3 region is CATSDPGSGRASDTQYF. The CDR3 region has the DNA TGTGCCACCAGTGATCCGGGGAGCGGGAGGGCCTCAGATACGCAGTATTTT.